This TCR beta chain is from a study of blood T cell repertoires in COVID-19. As handled by the study authors: Amplification from reference gene primers served as the basis for estimated nucleated cell counts. Libraries were prepared by immunoSEQ multiplex PCR; TCRdb keeps only in-frame clonotypes and omits some of them. That table gives V, J and clone size, and the DNA gave D and trimming. The repertoire holds under 95,000 clones, with approximately 86% as singletons. The CDR3 is 14 residues long. V dropped 7 bases and J dropped 5; count of bases not matched to a gene: 9. CDR1 is SNHLY, CDR2 FYNNEI, per germline. In its sample, this clone was seen a few times.

J is TRBJ2-5 and V is TRBV2; 8 bases are shared with TRBD1. The receptor comes from a man in his forties with acute or convalescent COVID-19. Sequenced material: peripheral blood. The DNA of the CDR3 is TGTGCCAGCACGCGACAGGGGATGAAGGAGACCCAGTACTTC. It translates to CASTRQGMKETQYF.